Below, 16 T cell receptor beta chains from the same sample are listed, as sequenced in a study of blood T cells in healthy people across ages. With a J-beta primer mix and a sample-barcoded 5' primer, a second PCR ran roughly 6 to 11 cycles. TCRdb reprocessed the 5' RACE reads via MiXCR and lists one record per CDR3 protein. The data hold approximately 800,000 distinct CDR3 sequences, with approximately 25% observed a single time. The sample also formed part of further work on T cells of mothers and their children.

The sample consisted of blood. Receptors were obtained from a boy aged 5-17 years in good health.

Here the CDR3 DNA reads TGCGCCAGCAGTGGGACAGGGGCGACCTACGAGCAGTACTTC. The encoded protein is CASSGTGATYEQYF. The J gene is TRBJ2-1, the V gene TRBV10-2, with 9 positions matching TRBD1. Near its end, the DNA agrees better with TRBJ2-7, so the J call may be wrong. CDR1 WSHSY and CDR2 SAAADI come from the germline V gene. The CDR3 is made up of 14 amino acids.

This rearrangement joins TRBV7-8 to TRBJ1-4; no firm D call. The CDR3 spans 15 residues. CDR1 is SGHVS, CDR2 FQNEAQ, per germline. V lost 1 base to trimming and J lost 3 bases, with 9 bases between them. The CDR3 protein is CASSLEYSSNEKLFF. CDR3 DNA sequence: TGTGCCAGCAGCTTAGAGTACAGCTCTAATGAAAAACTGTTTTTT.

The CDR3 protein is CASSSPRLAGAPEQFF. CDR3 coding DNA: TGTGCCAGCAGTTCCCCTAGACTAGCGGGGGCCCCTGAGCAGTTCTTC. This chain links TRBV28 with TRBJ2-1, with 12 bases fitting TRBD2. V was pared by 4 bases and J by 9 bases, with 10 bases of the junction left unmatched. Germline values: CDR1 MDHEN, CDR2 SYDVKM. The CDR3 consists of 16 residues.

This clonotype has more than one count but fewer than ten. The chain couples TRBV20-1 to TRBJ1-5; the D gene is possibly TRBD1 (6 bases). The CDR3 is made up of 15 amino acids. V was pared by 2 bases and J by 7 bases, with 18 bases between. CDR1 and CDR2 (germline): DFQATT, SNEGSKA (reference sequence). The CDR3 loop is CSARLGGGSGQPQHF. The CDR3 DNA reads TGCAGTGCTAGATTAGGAGGGGGGAGTGGGCAGCCCCAGCATTTT.

This rearrangement joins TRBV7-9 to TRBJ2-1; the D gene is possibly TRBD1 (5 bases). Trimming took 5 bases from V and 5 from J, leaving 13 bases between them. The CDR3 is 14 residues long. In germline, CDR1 is SEHNR, CDR2 FQNEAQ (reference sequence). CDR3 sequence reads: CASSPPDTHNEQFF. The CDR3 coding sequence is TGTGCCAGCAGCCCCCCGGACACCCACAATGAGCAGTTCTTC.

Many counts were recorded for this clonotype. The chain recombines TRBV29-1 with TRBJ2-6; TRBD2 is a possible D gene (6 bases). V was clipped by 5 bases and J by 0 bases, with 8 bases between them. Germline V gene sequence: CDR1 SQVTM, CDR2 ANQGSEA. The CDR3 has 14 amino acids. The CDR3 DNA follows: TGCAGCGTTCGGGGGAGCTCTGGGGCCAACGTCCTGACTTTC. Translated, it gives CSVRGSSGANVLTF. The full variable domain, its missing parts supplied by reference TRBV29-1 and TRBJ2-6, is SAVISQKPSRDICQRGTSLTIQCQVDSQVTMMFWYRQQPGQSLTLIATANQGSEATYESGFVIDKFPISRPNLTFSTLTVSNMSPEDSSIYLCSVRGSSGANVLTFGAGSRLTVL.

This clonotype was counted between two and nine times. The chain links TRBV6-1 to TRBJ2-4; TRBD2 might be the D (6 bases). The ends were cut back, 3 bases at V and 1 base at J, with 13 bases in the middle. Germline CDR1 MNHNS, CDR2 SASEGT. The CDR3 spans 16 residues. The CDR3 reads CASSDRGGVAKNIQYF. CDR3 in DNA: TGTGCCAGCAGTGATAGAGGAGGGGTGGCCAAAAACATTCAGTACTTC.

The chain couples TRBV29-1 to TRBJ2-3; D is perhaps TRBD1 (6 bases). This CDR3 has 13 amino acids. Germline CDR1 SQVTM, CDR2 ANQGSEA. Trimming took 5 bases from V and 2 from J, leaving 11 bases between them. The DNA of the CDR3 is TGCAGCGTTTTGGACAGCAACACAGATACGCAGTATTTT. Translated: CSVLDSNTDTQYF.

This clonotype was detected ten times or more. One end of the junction is discordant with germline, which a read error may explain. The chain combines TRBV7-2 with TRBJ2-3, with 9 bases lining up with TRBD2. This CDR3 is 14 amino acids long. The germline V gene encodes CDR1 SGHTA and CDR2 FQGNSA. CDR3 in amino acids: CASSLVAGADTQYF. For the CDR3, the DNA is TGCGCCAGCAGCTTGGTAGCGGGAGCAGATACGCAGTATTTT.

This clonotype was seen a handful of times. The V gene is TRBV29-1, the J gene TRBJ2-5; TRBD2 aligns across 7 bases. CDR1 and CDR2 (germline): SQVTM, ANQGSEA. There are 14 residues in the CDR3. V dropped 1 base and J dropped 4; count of bases not matched to a gene: 6. The CDR3: CSVEGLGGGETQYF. The CDR3 DNA reads TGCAGCGTTGAAGGTCTTGGGGGGGGAGAGACCCAGTACTTC.

This clonotype was seen a few times. The V gene is TRBV28, the J gene TRBJ1-4, with 7 positions matching TRBD1. CDR1 MDHEN and CDR2 SYDVKM come from the germline V gene. The CDR3 is made up of 14 amino acids. V lost 6 bases and J lost 5; bases outside the gene matches: 6. The CDR3 DNA sequence: TGTGCCAGCAGCCTGACAGGGTCCAATGAAAAACTGTTTTTT. Protein: CASSLTGSNEKLFF.

This clonotype occurred a few times. The chain employs TRBV15 and TRBJ2-5; D tentatively fits TRBD1 or TRBD2 (6 bases each). The CDR3 spans 14 residues. V lost 7 bases to trimming and J lost 2 bases, with 14 bases between them. Germline loops: CDR1 LNHNV, CDR2 YYDKDF (reference sequence). The CDR3 reads CATTVGGRQETQYF. CDR3 in DNA: TGTGCCACCACCGTGGGGGGCCGACAAGAGACCCAGTACTTC.

J is TRBJ2-7 and V is TRBV7-2; 9 positions match TRBD2. The CDR3 consists of 15 residues. Germline assignment: CDR1 SGHTA and CDR2 FQGNSA. After removal of 1 base from V and 1 base from J, the junction contained 2 bases not matched to a gene. The CDR3 coding sequence is TGTGCCAGCAGCTTAGGACTAGCGGTTTCCTACGAGCAGTACTTC. Translated, it gives CASSLGLAVSYEQYF.

The chain is built from TRBV2 and TRBJ2-7, with D unclear. This CDR3 spans 13 amino acids. V was pared by 11 bases and J by 3 bases, with 17 bases between. CDR1 and CDR2 (germline): SNHLY, FYNNEI. In DNA form, the CDR3 reads TGTGCCGGAGAAGTGGACGCCAGCTACGAGCAGTACTTC. This translates into CAGEVDASYEQYF.

This clonotype has just a few counts. This rearrangement joins TRBV29-1 to TRBJ2-4; D tentatively reads TRBD1 or TRBD2 (5 bases each). The CDR3 is 15 residues long. Trimming stripped 2 bases from V and 1 base from J, with 12 bases between. Germline CDR1 reads SQVTM; CDR2 reads ANQGSEA. CDR3: CSVEWQGDAKNIQYF. CDR3 nucleotide sequence: TGCAGCGTTGAATGGCAGGGAGATGCCAAAAACATTCAGTACTTC.

V is TRBV6-5 and J is TRBJ1-2; D is ambiguous. Germline V gene lookup returns CDR1 MNHEY and CDR2 SVGAGI. The CDR3 has 15 amino acids. V gave up 6 bases and J gave up 5 bases, with 19 bases separating them. CDR3 region: CASSPDGKISYGYTF. The CDR3 DNA sequence: TGTGCCAGCAGCCCGGACGGGAAAATTTCGTATGGCTACACCTTC.